The clone carrying this T cell receptor beta chain has a single count. The data are from a study of cytomegalovirus exposure and HLA in healthy donors. The CDR3 is 13 amino acids. From germline, CDR1 is SGHRS and CDR2 YFSETQ. After removal of 7 bases from V and 1 base from J, the junction contained 3 bases not matched to a gene. PCR was performed using 60 Vbeta and 13 Jbeta primers. Libraries were prepared by immunoSEQ multiplex PCR; TCRdb keeps only in-frame clonotypes and omits some of them. The sample records over 140,000 clones, about 84% being singletons. This sequence joins TRBV5-1 and TRBJ2-3, with 7 bases fitting TRBD1. The TCR comes from a man aged 45-60 years in good health and CMV-seronegative. The sample taken for sequencing was PBMCs. CDR3: CASDQGGTDTQYF. The CDR3 DNA sequence: TGCGCCAGCGACCAGGGGGGCACAGATACGCAGTATTTT.